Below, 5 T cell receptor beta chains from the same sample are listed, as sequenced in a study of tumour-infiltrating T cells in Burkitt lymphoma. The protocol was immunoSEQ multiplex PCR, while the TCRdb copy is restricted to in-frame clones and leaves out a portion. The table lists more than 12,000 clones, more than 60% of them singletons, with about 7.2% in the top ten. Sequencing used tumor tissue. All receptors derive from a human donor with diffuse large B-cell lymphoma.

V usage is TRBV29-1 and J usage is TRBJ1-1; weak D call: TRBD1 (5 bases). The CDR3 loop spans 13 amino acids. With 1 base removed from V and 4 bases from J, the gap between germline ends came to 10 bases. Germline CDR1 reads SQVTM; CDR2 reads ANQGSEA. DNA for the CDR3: TGCAGCGTTGAAGTGCAGGGTGGCACTGAAGCTTTCTTT. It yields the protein CSVEVQGGTEAFF.

Here the CDR3 DNA reads TGTGCCAGCAGTGAATCTGGCGGATTCACCGGGGAGCTGTTTTTT. This sequence encodes CASSESGGFTGELFF. This chain connects TRBV25-1 to TRBJ2-2; D is undetermined. Germline V gives CDR1 MGHDK, CDR2 SYGVNS. The V and J ends lost 1 base and 4 bases respectively, with 10 bases between them. The CDR3 length is 15 residues.

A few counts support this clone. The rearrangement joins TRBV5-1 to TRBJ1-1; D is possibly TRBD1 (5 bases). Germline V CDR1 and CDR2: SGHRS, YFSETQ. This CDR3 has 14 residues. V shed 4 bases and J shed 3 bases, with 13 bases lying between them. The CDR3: CASSLLQGDTEAFF. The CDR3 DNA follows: TGCGCCAGCAGCCTACTCCAGGGAGACACTGAAGCTTTCTTT.

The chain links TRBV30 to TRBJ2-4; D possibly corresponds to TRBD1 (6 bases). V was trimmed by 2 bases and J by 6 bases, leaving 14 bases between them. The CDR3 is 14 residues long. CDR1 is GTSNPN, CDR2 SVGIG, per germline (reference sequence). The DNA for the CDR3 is TGTGCCTGGAGTCTACGAGGGACAATAAACATTCAGTACTTC. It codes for CAWSLRGTINIQYF.

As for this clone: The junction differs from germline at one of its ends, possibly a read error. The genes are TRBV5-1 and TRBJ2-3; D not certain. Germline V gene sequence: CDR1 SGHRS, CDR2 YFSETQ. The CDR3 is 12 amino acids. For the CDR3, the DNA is TGCGCCACCAGCTTGGGCCGCGATACGCAGTATTTT. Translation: CATSLGRDTQYF.